Below, 15 T cell receptor beta chains from the same sample are listed, as sequenced in a study of regulatory T cells in long-lasting Graves disease. Time point of the sample: newly diagnosed GD, antithyroid drugs for less than 3 months. TCR sequences were obtained from RNA taken from PBMCs. Through Arm-PCR of CDR3 regions and iRepertoire HTBI primers, TCR beta libraries were built. One entry per CDR3 protein, called by TCRdb with MiXCR from the multiplex PCR reads. The table records some 330,000 distinct CDR3 sequences, 12% of them present only once. These records were also assigned to another study, of T cells in Graves' hyperthyroidism and ophthalmopathy.

The material sequenced was peripheral blood mononuclear cells (PBMCs), taken at new diagnosis, from a patient treated with antithyroid drugs. All receptors derive from a woman aged 18-29 years with Graves disease.

This clonotype was recorded many times. The chain employs TRBV5-1 and TRBJ2-2; perhaps TRBD1 as D (6 bases). Germline-derived CDR1 and CDR2 are SGHRS and YFSETQ. The CDR3 is 14 residues long. V lost 2 bases and J lost 9, with 14 bases in between. The CDR3 bases are TGCGCCAGCAGCTTCACAGGGATCGCCAGGGAGCTGTTTTTT. Protein product: CASSFTGIARELFF. The complete variable domain, with remaining parts taken from reference TRBV5-1 and TRBJ2-2, reads KAGVTQTPRYLIKTRGQQVTLSCSPISGHRSVSWYQQTPGQGLQFLFEYFSETQRNKGNFPGRFSGRQFSNSRSEMNVSTLELGDSALYLCASSFTGIARELFFGEGSRLTVL.

V is TRBV6-5 and J is TRBJ2-1; 10 nucleotides agree with TRBD2. The V segment lost 4 bases and the J segment 2 bases; nucleotides outside the gene matches: 2. Germline CDR1 MNHEY, CDR2 SVGAGI. The CDR3 has 15 residues. The CDR3 sequence is CASSWSGRAYNEQFF. The CDR3 nucleotides are TGTGCCAGCAGTTGGAGCGGGAGGGCCTACAATGAGCAGTTCTTC.

This clonotype has a count of ten or more. The chain links TRBV12-3 or TRBV12-4 to TRBJ1-2, with D possibly matching TRBD1 (5 bases). Trimming took 10 bases from V and 8 from J, leaving 20 bases between them. The CDR3 is 13 residues long. The CDR3 loop reads CATSAGRGVGYTF. Here the CDR3 DNA reads TGTGCCACCAGCGCGGGACGGGGCGTAGGCTACACCTTC.

The V gene is TRBV12-3 or TRBV12-4, the J gene TRBJ1-5, with D possibly being TRBD1 (5 bases). Trimming cost V 6 bases and J 2 bases, with 8 bases left between them. This CDR3 has 13 amino acids. Written as DNA, the CDR3 is TGTGCCAGCAGCTGGGGGGGCAATCAGCCCCAGCATTTT. Its protein product is CASSWGGNQPQHF.

This clonotype has at least ten counts. J is TRBJ1-1 and V is TRBV20-1; D gene unclear. V was clipped by 7 bases and J by 5 bases, with 20 bases between them. The V gene's germline CDR1 is DFQATT and CDR2 SNEGSKA (reference sequence). The CDR3 length is 14 residues. The CDR3 here is CSVPAPFAWTEAFF. CDR3 in DNA: TGCAGTGTTCCGGCCCCATTTGCCTGGACTGAAGCTTTCTTT.

This clonotype was counted at least ten times. The chain recombines TRBV18 with TRBJ2-7, with a possible D match to TRBD1 (5 bases). V gave up 1 base and J gave up 6 bases, with 19 bases separating them. CDR3 length: 16 residues. Germline CDR1 KGHSH, CDR2 LQKENI. This CDR3 is CASSPRSAQATSEQYF. Here the CDR3 DNA reads TGTGCCAGCTCACCACGGAGCGCACAGGCCACGAGCGAGCAGTACTTC.

V and J are TRBV7-3 and TRBJ2-5; weak D call: TRBD1 (6 bases). Trimming left V 5 bases short and J 7 bases short, with 14 bases between. The CDR3 extends over 13 amino acids. Germline V gives CDR1 SGHTA, CDR2 FQGTGA. As DNA, the CDR3 is TGTGCCAGCAGCCTCGGGGCAGGGGTGACCCAGTACTTC. It yields the protein CASSLGAGVTQYF.

This clonotype was detected many times. The chain combines TRBV2 with TRBJ1-2, with 12 nucleotides matching TRBD1. The CDR3 runs 15 residues. Per germline, CDR1 SNHLY and CDR2 FYNNEI. The ends lost 7 bases at V and 8 bases at J; junction bases unmatched: 11. The CDR3 DNA is TGTGCCAGCAAAACCGGGACAGGGGGCGATAGGGGCTACACCTTC. This gives the protein CASKTGTGGDRGYTF.

This clonotype was recorded at least ten times. The V and J genes are TRBV11-1 and TRBJ2-7, with D unclear. CDR1 is SGHAT, CDR2 FQDESV, per germline (reference sequence). With 3 bases removed from V and 1 base from J, the gap between germline ends came to 7 bases. The CDR3 is 13 residues long. This CDR3 reads CASSFGHSYEQYV. DNA for the CDR3: TGTGCCAGCAGCTTCGGCCATTCCTACGAGCAGTACGTC.

This chain links TRBV9 with TRBJ2-1; D is perhaps TRBD1 (6 bases). Trimming took off 5 bases at V and 1 base at J, with 19 bases between the two ends. From germline, CDR1 is SGDLS and CDR2 YYNGEE. This CDR3 has 17 amino acids. The CDR3 bases are TGTGCCAGCAGGCCGGTTGGGGGCCCGGGATCCTACAATGAGCAGTTCTTC. Translation: CASRPVGGPGSYNEQFF.

At least ten counts were recorded for this clonotype. The CDR3 region is CASSLSRVDGGLRTDTQYF. The CDR3, as DNA: TGTGCCAGCAGTTTATCGCGGGTGGATGGGGGCCTCCGGACAGATACGCAGTATTTT. The genes are TRBV12-3 or TRBV12-4 and TRBJ2-3; D possibly corresponds to TRBD1 (6 bases). Trimming stripped 2 bases from V and 3 bases from J, with 24 bases between. The CDR3 is 19 amino acids.

The table lists this clonotype with many counts. The gene calls are TRBV15 and TRBJ2-1; 10 bases match TRBD2. The CDR3 spans 13 residues. Germline trimming cut 0 bases from V and 13 bases from J; bases unmatched to any gene: 3. Per the germline V gene, CDR1 is LNHNV and CDR2 is YYDKDF (reference sequence). As DNA, the CDR3 is TGTGCCACCAGCAGAGATCCTAGCGGGAGACAGTTCTTC. This gives the protein CATSRDPSGRQFF.

The chain uses TRBV6-1 and TRBJ1-1; 9 nucleotides line up with TRBD1. This CDR3 is 18 amino acids long. Germline CDR1 and CDR2: MNHNS and SASEGT. J gave up 1 base and V 6 bases, and 15 bases lay outside the gene matches. The CDR3 DNA follows: TGTGCCAGCAGCTCCCACCGGGACAGGGTTCGTAAGAACACTGAAGCTTTCTTT. This encodes CASSSHRDRVRKNTEAFF.

In this sample, this clonotype turned up many times. The chain recombines TRBV20-1 with TRBJ2-3, with 13 bases aligning to TRBD2. Germline V gives CDR1 DFQATT, CDR2 SNEGSKA (reference sequence). The CDR3 is 13 amino acids. With 4 bases clipped from V and 7 bases from J, the junction kept 2 bases outside the gene matches. The CDR3 region is CSAKTSGRYTQYF. In DNA, the CDR3 is TGCAGTGCTAAGACTAGCGGGAGGTATACGCAGTATTTT.

V usage is TRBV12-3 or TRBV12-4 and J usage is TRBJ1-1, with 12 bases matching TRBD1. There are 17 residues in the CDR3. The V and J ends lost 6 bases and 0 bases, in that order; junction bases with no gene match: 8. CDR3 DNA sequence: TGTGCCAGCAGGGGGGGACAGGGGGCTCCAATGAACACTGAAGCTTTCTTT. This gives the protein CASRGGQGAPMNTEAFF.